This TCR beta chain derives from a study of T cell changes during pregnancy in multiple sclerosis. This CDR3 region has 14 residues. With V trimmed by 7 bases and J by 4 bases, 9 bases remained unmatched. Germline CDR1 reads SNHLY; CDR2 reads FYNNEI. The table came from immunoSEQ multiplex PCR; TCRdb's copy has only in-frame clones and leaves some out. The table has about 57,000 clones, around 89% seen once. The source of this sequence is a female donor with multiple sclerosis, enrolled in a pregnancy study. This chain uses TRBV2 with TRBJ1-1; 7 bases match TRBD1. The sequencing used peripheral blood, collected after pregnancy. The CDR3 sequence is CASTSTGRSTEAFF. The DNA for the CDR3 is TGTGCCAGCACCTCGACAGGGAGGAGCACTGAAGCTTTCTTT.